This T cell receptor beta chain is drawn from a study of control samples from healthy donors and cancer patients. Here immunoSEQ multiplex PCR was the method, and the copy in TCRdb shows in-frame clones only, minus some. This sample has around 40,000 clones, with under 95% found just once. Germline values: CDR1 MNHEY, CDR2 SVGAGI. The length of the CDR3 is 15 residues. V was clipped by 0 bases and J by 6 bases, with 14 bases between them. The sequenced sample consisted of PBMCs. This TCR derives from a middle-aged woman with head and neck cancer. The V and J genes are TRBV6-5 and TRBJ1-2; no clear D gene. The CDR3 loop is CASSYSTVEGDGYTF. The CDR3 nucleotides read TGTGCCAGCAGTTACTCGACGGTGGAGGGTGATGGCTACACCTTC.